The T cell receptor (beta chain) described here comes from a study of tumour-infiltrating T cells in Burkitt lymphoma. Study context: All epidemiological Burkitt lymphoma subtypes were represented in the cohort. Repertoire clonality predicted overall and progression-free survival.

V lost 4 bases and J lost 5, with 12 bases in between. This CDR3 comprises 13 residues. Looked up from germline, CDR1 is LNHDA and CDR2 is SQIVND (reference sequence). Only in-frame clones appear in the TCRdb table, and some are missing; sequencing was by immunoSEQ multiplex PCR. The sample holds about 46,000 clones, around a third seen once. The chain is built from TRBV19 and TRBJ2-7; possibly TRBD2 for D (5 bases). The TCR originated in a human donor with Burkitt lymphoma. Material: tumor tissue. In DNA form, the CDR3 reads TGTGCCAGTAGTAGGCGCCACGGGAACGAGCAGTACTTC. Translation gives CASSRRHGNEQYF. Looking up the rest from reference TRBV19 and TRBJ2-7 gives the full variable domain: DGGITQSPKYLFRKEGQNVTLSCEQNLNHDAMYWYRQDPGQGLRLIYYSQIVNDFQKGDIAEGYSVSREKKESFPLTVTSAQKNPTAFYLCASSRRHGNEQYFGPGTRLTVT.